These 7 T cell receptor beta chains were sequenced from one sample in a study of shared clonotypes between healthy human individuals. The protocol was immunoSEQ multiplex PCR, while the TCRdb copy is restricted to in-frame clones and leaves out a portion. This table has approximately 2.5 million clones, approximately 92% appearing once. The sample taken for sequencing was naive CD4+ T cells sorted from blood. The subset denotes: CD45RA+ positively selected. These receptors were taken from a man between 18 and 35 years old in good health.

V usage is TRBV5-1 and J usage is TRBJ2-3, with D unresolved. The ends were cut back, 4 bases at V and 0 bases at J, with 9 bases in the middle. Germline CDR1 and CDR2: SGHRS and YFSETQ. The CDR3 contains 14 residues. CDR3: CASSRTLSTDTQYF. The CDR3 coding sequence is TGCGCCAGCAGCCGAACCTTAAGCACAGATACGCAGTATTTT.

The gene calls are TRBV11-2 and TRBJ1-2; 8 bases line up with TRBD1. V trimming: 3 bases; J trimming: 5 bases; junction bases outside the gene matches: 5. This CDR3 is 14 amino acids long. CDR1 is SGHAT and CDR2 is FQNNGV in the germline V gene. CDR3 coding DNA: TGTGCCAGCAGCTTCCAGGGGGCCACTTATGGCTACACCTTC. Its translation is CASSFQGATYGYTF.

The chain couples TRBV7-8 to TRBJ2-2, with TRBD1 matching 7 bases. Germline assignment: CDR1 SGHVS and CDR2 FQNEAQ. The CDR3 runs 16 residues. The ends lost 5 bases at V and 2 bases at J; junction bases unmatched: 8. For the CDR3, the DNA is TGTGCCAGCAGCCTCCAGGGGGTTGTTAACACCGGGGAGCTGTTTTTT. Translated: CASSLQGVVNTGELFF.

The V call is TRBV5-4, the J call TRBJ2-2; no clear D. Germline CDR1 and CDR2: SGHNT and YYREEE (reference sequence). V was pared by 0 bases and J by 2 bases, with 11 bases between. This CDR3 has 16 residues. In nucleotides, the CDR3 is TGTGCCAGCAGCTTGGGGCTTGGGGTAAACACCGGGGAGCTGTTTTTT. It codes for CASSLGLGVNTGELFF. Based on the CDR3 plus reference TRBV5-4 and TRBJ2-2, the full variable domain is ETGVTQSPTHLIKTRGQQVTLRCSSQSGHNTVSWYQQALGQGPQFIFQYYREEENGRGNFPPRFSGLQFPNYSSELNVNALELDDSALYLCASSLGLGVNTGELFFGEGSRLTVL.

J is TRBJ1-2 and V is TRBV11-2; D is unclear. This CDR3 has 14 amino acids. Germline assignment: CDR1 SGHAT and CDR2 FQNNGV. V dropped 0 bases and J dropped 3 bases, with 8 bases sitting between them. The CDR3 spells CASSLDRADYGYTF. CDR3 nucleotides: TGTGCCAGCAGCTTAGACCGGGCGGACTATGGCTACACCTTC. The variable domain in full, completed from reference TRBV11-2 and TRBJ1-2, reads EAGVAQSPRYKIIEKRQSVAFWCNPISGHATLYWYQQILGQGPKLLIQFQNNGVVDDSQLPKDRFSAERLKGVDSTLKIQPAKLEDSAVYLCASSLDRADYGYTFGSGTRLTVV.

The chain recombines TRBV6-6 with TRBJ1-4; TRBD1 is a possible D gene (6 bases). Per the germline V gene, CDR1 is MNHNY and CDR2 is SVGAGI (reference sequence). This CDR3 spans 13 amino acids. Trimming removed 6 bases from V and 4 bases from J, with 9 bases in between. CDR3 bases: TGTGCCAGCAGCGCCAGGGGTAATGAAAAACTGTTTTTT. It codes for CASSARGNEKLFF.

The chain links TRBV21-1 to TRBJ2-7; the table gives TRBD1 as D, unverified against the DNA. TRBV21-1 is a pseudogene. The CDR3 consists of 14 residues. The CDR3 DNA is TGTGCCAGCAGCAAAGTTGGGACAGGGGGCGGGCAGTACTTC. Its translation is CASSKVGTGGGQYF.